The 20 T cell receptor beta chains in this list originate from one sample, sequenced in a study of shared clonotypes between healthy human individuals (TCRdb year 2020). Library preparation employed the immunoSEQ multiplex PCR assay. TCRdb stores this immuneACCESS table with in-frame sequences only. Part of the clones is absent; in the studies checked, under half of the shortfall reflects unresolved V genes, and no reason is known for the rest. Across this sample there are about 1,800,000 clones, with about 95% seen only once. The ten biggest clones cover around 1% of the sample. CD8 naive samples were obtained by positive selection for CCR7 among CD45RO-negative cells, yielding a CD45RA+CCR7+ population from which TemRA cells were excluded. The sample taken for sequencing was naive CD8+ T cells sorted from blood. Taken with the paper, the label for cell subset or site translates to: CD45RA+CCR7+. The receptors were gathered from a man aged 18 to 29 in good health.

CDR3 in amino acids: CASSYRGEGANNEKLFF. The CDR3 DNA sequence: TGTGCCAGCAGCTATAGGGGTGAGGGGGCGAATAATGAAAAACTGTTTTTT. This chain uses TRBV13 with TRBJ1-4; 7 bases are a match to TRBD1. The CDR3 has 17 residues. Germline V lookup: CDR1 PRHDT, CDR2 FYEKMQ (reference sequence). J lost 4 bases, V lost 4 bases, and 12 bases had no gene match.

Comments on this clone: In the same sample, other DNA sequences code for this CDR3. The rearrangement uses TRBV6-5 and TRBJ2-7; possibly TRBD1 for D (6 bases). The germline V and J ends were trimmed by 0 bases and 4 bases, with 16 bases remaining between them. The CDR3 extends over 16 amino acids. The V gene's germline CDR1 is MNHEY and CDR2 SVGAGI. In nucleotides, the CDR3 is TGTGCCAGCAGTTACTCCACAGGGCAGAAATCATACGAGCAGTACTTC. This encodes CASSYSTGQKSYEQYF.

The chain uses TRBV15 and TRBJ1-5; D is ambiguous. Germline assignment: CDR1 LNHNV and CDR2 YYDKDF (reference sequence). The CDR3 loop spans 15 amino acids. With 4 bases removed from V and 5 bases from J, the gap between germline ends came to 15 bases. The CDR3 region is CATSTTRRADQPQHF. Here the CDR3 DNA reads TGTGCCACCAGCACCACGCGTCGGGCCGATCAGCCCCAGCATTTT.

V and J are TRBV5-1 and TRBJ2-5; 8 bases align to TRBD1. This CDR3 spans 14 amino acids. The junction had 9 bases not matched to a gene; V was cut back by 6 bases and J by 5 bases. Per the germline V gene, CDR1 is SGHRS and CDR2 is YFSETQ. DNA of the CDR3: TGCGCCAGCACCCCAGGACAGGGACAGGAGACCCAGTACTTC. This gives the protein CASTPGQGQETQYF.

The gene calls are TRBV4-3 and TRBJ2-7, with 9 bases that match TRBD2. Trimming took 0 bases from V and 3 from J; bases not matched to a gene: 6. Looked up from germline, CDR1 is LGHNA and CDR2 is YSLEER. The CDR3 loop spans 16 amino acids. CDR3 bases: TGCGCCAGCAGCCAAGATTCTAGCGGGGACTTCTACGAGCAGTACTTC. Protein: CASSQDSSGDFYEQYF.

This clone was recorded only once. The genes are TRBV10-3 and TRBJ2-6; 7 bases match TRBD1. Germline trimming cut 10 bases from V and 0 bases from J; bases unmatched to any gene: 6. CDR1 and CDR2 (germline): ENHRY, SYGVKD. This CDR3 spans 15 amino acids. The CDR3 DNA sequence: TGTGCCACCCTAGGACAGGACTCTGGGGCCAACGTCCTGACTTTC. It specifies CATLGQDSGANVLTF.

This chain joins TRBV28 and TRBJ2-2, with D tentatively TRBD1 (5 bases). Germline-derived CDR1 and CDR2 are MDHEN and SYDVKM. V dropped 10 bases and J dropped 0 bases, with 18 bases sitting between them. This CDR3 has 16 residues. This CDR3 is CATLDLTETNTGELFF. In DNA form, the CDR3 reads TGTGCCACCCTAGACCTGACAGAGACGAACACCGGGGAGCTGTTTTTT.

V and J are TRBV5-1 and TRBJ1-4; D is uncertain. Per germline, CDR1 SGHRS and CDR2 YFSETQ. V dropped 2 bases and J dropped 0 bases, with 14 bases sitting between them. The CDR3 is made up of 17 amino acids. CDR3 bases: TGCGCCAGCAGCTTAGGACGGGAAGTTGCAACTAATGAAAAACTGTTTTTT. Translated: CASSLGREVATNEKLFF. Full variable domain (rest looked up from reference TRBV5-1 and TRBJ1-4): KAGVTQTPRYLIKTRGQQVTLSCSPISGHRSVSWYQQTPGQGLQFLFEYFSETQRNKGNFPGRFSGRQFSNSRSEMNVSTLELGDSALYLCASSLGREVATNEKLFFGSGTQLSVL.

As DNA, the CDR3 is TGTGCCAGCAGCCAAGAGCAAACAGATCAGCCCCAGCATTTT. This translates into CASSQEQTDQPQHF. The chain employs TRBV4-2 and TRBJ1-5; D is uncertain. Deletions cut 0 bases from V and 5 bases from J, with 8 bases between. Germline V gives CDR1 LGHNA, CDR2 YNFKEQ. CDR3 size: 14 residues.

The chain uses TRBV7-8 and TRBJ2-1; possibly TRBD2 for D (5 bases). The germline V gene has CDR1 SGHVS and CDR2 FQNEAQ. The V end was cut by 3 bases, the J end by 16 bases, with 16 bases between. The CDR3 has 12 amino acids. In DNA, the CDR3 is TGTGCCAGCAGCTTCGAAGGAGATAGCGAATTCTTC. This gives the protein CASSFEGDSEFF.

J is TRBJ2-7 and V is TRBV11-2; TRBD1 aligns across 9 bases. J lost 7 bases, V lost 6 bases, and 13 bases had no gene match. The CDR3 covers 15 residues. The germline gives CDR1 SGHAT, CDR2 FQNNGV. The CDR3, as DNA: TGTGCCAGCAGTTCGCCCGGGACAGGGTCGTTGGAGCAGTACTTC. Translated: CASSSPGTGSLEQYF.

The rearrangement joins TRBV5-8 to TRBJ2-1, with 7 positions matching TRBD2. Trimming at V came to 5 bases and at J to 0 bases, leaving 14 bases not matched to a gene. The CDR3 has 18 amino acids. In germline, CDR1 is SGHTS, CDR2 YDEGEE. Here the CDR3 DNA reads TGTGCCAGCAGTTCCGGGACTATCCTAGGCGGCTCCTACAATGAGCAGTTCTTC. This gives the protein CASSSGTILGGSYNEQFF. The variable domain in full, with the rest retrieved from reference TRBV5-8 and TRBJ2-1, is EAGVTQSPTHLIKTRGQQATLRCSPISGHTSVYWYQQALGLGLQFLLWYDEGEERNRGNFPPRFSGRQFPNYSSELNVNALELEDSALYLCASSSGTILGGSYNEQFFGPGTRLTVL.

The V gene is TRBV11-1, the J gene TRBJ2-7; 9 positions agree with TRBD1. This CDR3 contains 14 residues. With 5 bases clipped from V and 2 bases from J, the junction kept 4 bases outside the gene matches. CDR1 SGHAT and CDR2 FQDESV come from the germline V gene (reference sequence). CDR3 sequence reads: CASSADRGPYEQYF. DNA of the CDR3: TGTGCCAGCAGCGCGGACAGGGGCCCCTACGAGCAGTACTTC.

A single count supports this clone. The chain carries TRBV4-1 and TRBJ2-3, with 7 bases lining up with TRBD2. The germline V gene has CDR1 MGHRA and CDR2 YSYEKL. The CDR3 covers 16 residues. Trimming took 1 base from V and 0 from J; bases not matched to a gene: 4. CDR3 bases: TGCGCCAGCAGCCAAGTCGGGGGGACTAGCACAGATACGCAGTATTTT. Residues: CASSQVGGTSTDTQYF.

The chain combines TRBV6-5 with TRBJ2-1, with D tentatively TRBD2 (5 bases). Per the germline V gene, CDR1 is MNHEY and CDR2 is SVGAGI. V lost 5 bases and J 3 bases, leaving 14 bases between the germline ends. This CDR3 region has 15 residues. Written as DNA, the CDR3 is TGTGCCAGCAGTACCGCCCCGGGGTACTACAATGAGCAGTTCTTC. Translating it yields CASSTAPGYYNEQFF.

This clone was detected once. The chain joins TRBV15 to TRBJ1-1, with a tentative D call TRBD1 (6 bases). Per the germline V gene, CDR1 is LNHNV and CDR2 is YYDKDF (reference sequence). Trimming took off 0 bases at V and 6 bases at J, with 14 bases between the two ends. The CDR3 totals 15 residues. The CDR3 DNA reads TGTGCCACCAGCAGAGATCGAACAGGGTCATCTGAAGCTTTCTTT. Protein product: CATSRDRTGSSEAFF.

With regard to this clone: This specimen includes other DNA sequences encoding the same CDR3. V gene TRBV19 combines with J gene TRBJ2-7; D call uncertain. V was cut by 6 bases and J by 0 bases, with 9 bases left in between. The CDR3 totals 13 residues. Germline-derived CDR1 and CDR2 are LNHDA and SQIVND (reference sequence). The CDR3 sequence: CASRGGISYEQYF. CDR3 DNA: TGTGCCAGTAGGGGTGGGATCTCCTACGAGCAGTACTTC. Filled out from reference TRBV19 and TRBJ2-7, the complete variable domain reads DGGITQSPKYLFRKEGQNVTLSCEQNLNHDAMYWYRQDPGQGLRLIYYSQIVNDFQKGDIAEGYSVSREKKESFPLTVTSAQKNPTAFYLCASRGGISYEQYFGPGTRLTVT.

This clone was counted once. The same CDR3 arises from other DNA sequences in this sample as well. V is TRBV9 and J is TRBJ2-3; perhaps TRBD2 as D (6 bases). The CDR3 contains 14 residues. V was cut by 6 bases and J by 0 bases, with 11 bases left in between. CDR1 is SGDLS and CDR2 is YYNGEE in the germline V gene. The CDR3 reads CASNDGGSTDTQYF. In nucleotides, the CDR3 is TGTGCCAGCAACGACGGGGGAAGCACAGATACGCAGTATTTT.

This clone was recorded only once. V and J are TRBV6-5 and TRBJ2-4, with TRBD2 identical over 8 bases. This CDR3 region has 15 residues. V trimming: 6 bases; J trimming: 8 bases; junction bases outside the gene matches: 12. Germline V gene data show CDR1 as MNHEY and CDR2 as SVGAGI. CDR3 in amino acids: CASRLLAEGVDIQYF. The CDR3 DNA reads TGTGCCAGCAGATTACTAGCGGAGGGGGTTGACATTCAGTACTTC.

V usage is TRBV7-9 and J usage is TRBJ1-1, with a possible D match to TRBD1 (5 bases). Between the trimmed V and J ends, which lost 1 base and 8 bases, there was a span of 11 bases. The CDR3 covers 13 residues. Looked up from germline, CDR1 is SEHNR and CDR2 is FQNEAQ (reference sequence). The CDR3 coding sequence is TGTGCCAGCAGCTTAGGTACAGGCCTGGAAGCTTTCTTT. This encodes CASSLGTGLEAFF.